What follows are 16 T cell receptor beta chains derived from one specimen sequenced in a study of blood T cells in healthy people across ages. The authors ran a second PCR of about 6 to 11 cycles using a sample-barcoded 5' primer and a J-beta primer mix. TCRdb processed the 5' RACE reads anew with MiXCR; each CDR3 protein has one entry. There are under 2,000,000 distinct CDR3 sequences in the sample; around half occur only once, and more than 2% lies in the top ten. Material: blood. The receptors were gathered from a middle-aged woman in good health.

The sample holds a few counts of this clonotype. The chain combines TRBV7-2 with TRBJ2-7; 12 bases line up with TRBD2. The J call may be wrong; the DNA end is better matched by TRBJ2-5. This CDR3 has 16 residues. Per the germline V gene, CDR1 is SGHTA and CDR2 is FQGNSA. The CDR3 here is CASSLASGGALVTQYF. The CDR3, as DNA: TGTGCCAGCAGCTTGGCTAGCGGGGGGGCCTTGGTGACCCAGTACTTC.

The chain links TRBV6-6 to TRBJ2-1, with D unresolved. The germline gives CDR1 MNHNY, CDR2 SVGAGI (reference sequence). With 8 bases removed from V and 1 base from J, the gap between germline ends came to 12 bases. The CDR3 runs to 14 residues. The DNA for the CDR3 is TGTGCCAGCCGGGTTGTTGAATCCTACAATGAGCAGTTCTTC. Translation: CASRVVESYNEQFF.

This chain's CDR3 is CASSFEQGGTYEQYF. The CDR3 nucleotides are TGTGCCAGCAGCTTTGAACAAGGTGGGACCTATGAGCAGTACTTC. This chain joins TRBV7-2 and TRBJ2-5, with D perhaps being TRBD1 or TRBD2 (5 bases each). Trimming removed 3 bases at V and 11 bases at J, with 22 bases between. Germline V gene lookup returns CDR1 SGHTA and CDR2 FQGNSA. The CDR3 runs 15 residues.

The rearrangement joins TRBV28 to TRBJ1-1, with D tentatively TRBD1 (5 bases). CDR3 size: 13 residues. Germline V gives CDR1 MDHEN, CDR2 SYDVKM. V dropped 3 bases and J dropped 7 bases, with 12 bases sitting between them. For the CDR3, the DNA is TGTGCCAGCAGTTTGGTCGGGGGAATTGAAGCTTTCTTT. The encoded protein is CASSLVGGIEAFF.

This sequence joins TRBV5-1 and TRBJ2-1; possible D gene TRBD2, 6 bases. Germline lookup yields CDR1 SGHRS and CDR2 YFSETQ. The CDR3 sequence is 14 residues long. V shed 2 bases and J shed 6 bases, with 12 bases lying between them. Here the CDR3 reads CASSFGLAPNEQFF. The DNA of the CDR3 is TGCGCCAGCAGCTTTGGGCTAGCGCCCAATGAGCAGTTCTTC.

The chain joins TRBV4-3 to TRBJ2-2, with TRBD1 matching 8 bases. From germline, CDR1 is LGHNA and CDR2 YSLEER. This CDR3 region has 17 residues. V gave up 3 bases and J gave up 2 bases; unmatched junction bases: 8. This CDR3 is CASSQTPGGINTGELFF. Written as DNA, the CDR3 is TGCGCCAGCAGCCAGACCCCAGGGGGCATAAACACCGGGGAGCTGTTTTTT.

This clonotype was seen repeatedly, ten times or more. For the CDR3, the DNA is TGTGCCAGCAGCTCACAGGGAAGTGGCTACACCTTC. Encoded protein: CASSSQGSGYTF. V is TRBV11-2 and J is TRBJ1-2; D is perhaps TRBD1 (6 bases). CDR1 and CDR2 from the germline V gene are SGHAT and FQNNGV. V was shortened by 4 bases and J by 7 bases, with 10 bases between the two germline ends. The CDR3 consists of 12 residues.

This clonotype was seen a handful of times. The J gene is TRBJ2-3, the V gene TRBV4-2; D is uncertain. Germline-derived CDR1 and CDR2 are LGHNA and YNFKEQ. The CDR3 loop spans 12 amino acids. The V and J ends lost 3 bases and 6 bases respectively, with 7 bases between them. CDR3 protein: CASSHLGDTQYF. Here the CDR3 DNA reads TGTGCCAGCAGCCACCTCGGTGATACGCAGTATTTT.

The genes are TRBV7-4 and TRBJ2-7; D unclear. CDR1 is SGHVT and CDR2 is SQSDAQ in the germline V gene. The CDR3 contains 15 residues. The V end lost 5 bases, the J end lost 0 bases, and 14 bases lay between the germline ends. Here the CDR3 reads CASSLDLWASYEQYF. CDR3 DNA: TGTGCCAGCAGCCTGGACCTTTGGGCCTCCTACGAGCAGTACTTC.

This clonotype was counted between two and nine times. The chain couples TRBV5-5 to TRBJ2-1, with 9 bases fitting TRBD1. The CDR3 totals 16 residues. CDR1 is SGHKS and CDR2 is YYEKEE in the germline V gene (reference sequence). J lost 7 bases, V lost 0 bases, and 8 bases had no gene match. The DNA of the CDR3 is TGTGCCAGCAGCTTGGTTATCAGGGACAGGGTAAATGAGCAGTTCTTC. Protein product: CASSLVIRDRVNEQFF.

This clonotype has only a few counts. This chain connects TRBV27 to TRBJ2-7; 7 bases agree with TRBD1. This CDR3 has 15 residues. V dropped 5 bases and J dropped 3; count of bases not matched to a gene: 10. Germline V lookup: CDR1 MNHEY, CDR2 SMNVEV (reference sequence). The CDR3 sequence is CASSGLTGIGYEQYF. The CDR3 region has the DNA TGTGCCAGCAGTGGTCTGACAGGGATTGGCTACGAGCAGTACTTC.

To note about this clonotype: One end of the junction fails to match germline, which may point to a read error. J is TRBJ1-4 and V is TRBV7-2; D is possibly TRBD1 (6 bases). Looked up from germline, CDR1 is SGHTA and CDR2 is FQGNSA. The CDR3 consists of 17 residues. The CDR3 region is CASSLSGAGLFNEKLFF. The DNA for the CDR3 is TGTGCCAGCAGCTTATCAGGGGCCGGGCTCTTTAATGAGAAACTGTTTTTT.

This chain uses TRBV20-1 with TRBJ1-6; perhaps TRBD1 as D (6 bases). V dropped 1 base and J dropped 8 bases, with 21 bases sitting between them. Germline CDR1 DFQATT, CDR2 SNEGSKA (reference sequence). This CDR3 has 17 amino acids. The CDR3 nucleotides read TGCAGTGCTAGAGCCTCTAAGCGACAGGCCCGGGATTCACCCCTCCACTTT. It encodes CSARASKRQARDSPLHF.

This clonotype was seen a handful of times. The chain has TRBV5-1 and TRBJ2-3; 9 nucleotides line up with TRBD1. Trimming cost V 4 bases and J 2 bases; bases outside gene matches: 8. This CDR3 is built from 16 residues. CDR1 is SGHRS and CDR2 is YFSETQ in the germline V gene. CDR3: CASSVRQGGYTDTQYF. The CDR3 bases are TGCGCCAGCAGCGTCCGACAGGGGGGATACACAGATACGCAGTATTTT.

The rearrangement uses TRBV12-3 or TRBV12-4 and TRBJ2-1; 8 positions agree with TRBD2. The ends lost 6 bases at V and 9 bases at J; junction bases unmatched: 10. CDR3 length equals 14 residues. CDR3 coding DNA: TGTGCCAGCAGCCGAGCGGGGGCGCAGGGTGAGCAGTTCTTC. Its translation is CASSRAGAQGEQFF.

The rearrangement uses TRBV6-2 or TRBV6-3 and TRBJ2-1; D is possibly TRBD2 (5 bases). The CDR3 is made up of 15 amino acids. V was shortened by 6 bases and J by 5 bases, with 17 bases between the two germline ends. The germline CDR1 and CDR2 sequences are MNHEY and SVGEGT. CDR3 DNA sequence: TGTGCCAGCAGCCCCGACTACAACCCCCACAATGAGCAGTTCTTC. Its protein is CASSPDYNPHNEQFF.